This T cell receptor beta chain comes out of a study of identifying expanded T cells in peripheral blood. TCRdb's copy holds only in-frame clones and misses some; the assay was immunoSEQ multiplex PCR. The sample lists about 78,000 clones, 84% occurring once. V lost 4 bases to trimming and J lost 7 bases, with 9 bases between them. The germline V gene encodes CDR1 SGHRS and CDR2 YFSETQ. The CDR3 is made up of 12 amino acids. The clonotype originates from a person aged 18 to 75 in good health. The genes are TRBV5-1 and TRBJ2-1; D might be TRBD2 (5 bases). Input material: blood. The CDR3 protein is CASSPPGNEQFF. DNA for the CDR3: TGCGCCAGCAGCCCCCCGGGGAATGAGCAGTTCTTC.